This TCR beta chain was captured in a study of blood T cell repertoires in COVID-19. Everyone who took part was roughly 18 to 89 years old, and they came from about two dozen US areas. Germline loops: CDR1 ENHRY, CDR2 SYGVKD. Trimming removed 3 bases at V and 4 bases at J, with 12 bases between. The CDR3 is 14 residues long. The assay was immunoSEQ multiplex PCR, and TCRdb's table has in-frame clones only and misses some. The table lists 250,000 or so clones, 70% to 90% of them singletons, with about 1.7% in the top ten. The sequence was collected from a man aged 40-49 years who had recovered from COVID-19. The V gene is TRBV10-3, the J gene TRBJ2-5, with a weak D call TRBD2 (6 bases). Sequenced sample: PBMCs or T cells enriched from blood (not recorded which). The CDR3 nucleotides read TGTGCCATCAGTGAAACGGGAGTCGGAGAGACCCAGTACTTC. Its translation is CAISETGVGETQYF.